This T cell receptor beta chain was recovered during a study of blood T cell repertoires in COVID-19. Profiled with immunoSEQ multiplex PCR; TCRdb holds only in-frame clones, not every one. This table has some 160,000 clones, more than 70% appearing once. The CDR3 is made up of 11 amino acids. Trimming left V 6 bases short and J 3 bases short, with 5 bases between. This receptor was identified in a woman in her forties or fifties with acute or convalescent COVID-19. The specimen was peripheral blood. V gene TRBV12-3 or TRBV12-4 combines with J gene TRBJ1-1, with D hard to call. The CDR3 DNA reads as TGTGCCAGCAGCCTCTACACTGAAGCTTTCTTT. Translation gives CASSLYTEAFF.